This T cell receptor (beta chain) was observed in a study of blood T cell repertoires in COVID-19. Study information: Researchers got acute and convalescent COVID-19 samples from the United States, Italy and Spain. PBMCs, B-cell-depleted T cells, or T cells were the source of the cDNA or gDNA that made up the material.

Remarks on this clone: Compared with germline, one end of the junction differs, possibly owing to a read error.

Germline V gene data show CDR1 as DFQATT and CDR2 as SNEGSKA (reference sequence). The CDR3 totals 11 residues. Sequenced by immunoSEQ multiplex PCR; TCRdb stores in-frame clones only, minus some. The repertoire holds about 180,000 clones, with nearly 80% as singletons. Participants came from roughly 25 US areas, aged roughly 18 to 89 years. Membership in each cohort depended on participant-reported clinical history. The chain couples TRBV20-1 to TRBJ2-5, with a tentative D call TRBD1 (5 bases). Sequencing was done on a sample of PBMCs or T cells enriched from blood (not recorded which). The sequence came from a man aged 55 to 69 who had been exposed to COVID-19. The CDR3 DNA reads TGCAGTGCCAGCTCCCTGGGGCAATGGGACTTC. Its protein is CSASSLGQWDF.